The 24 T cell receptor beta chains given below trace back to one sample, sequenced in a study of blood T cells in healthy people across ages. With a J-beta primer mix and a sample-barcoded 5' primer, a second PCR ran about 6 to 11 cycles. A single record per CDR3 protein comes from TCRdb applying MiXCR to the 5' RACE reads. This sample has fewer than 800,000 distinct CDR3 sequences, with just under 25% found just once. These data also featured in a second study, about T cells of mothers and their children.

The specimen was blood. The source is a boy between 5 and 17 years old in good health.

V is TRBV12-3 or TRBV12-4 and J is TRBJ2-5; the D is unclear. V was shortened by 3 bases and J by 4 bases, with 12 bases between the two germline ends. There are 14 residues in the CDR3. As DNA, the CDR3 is TGTGCCAGCAGTTTGGCCGGCAGGCGAGAGACCCAGTACTTC. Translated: CASSLAGRRETQYF.

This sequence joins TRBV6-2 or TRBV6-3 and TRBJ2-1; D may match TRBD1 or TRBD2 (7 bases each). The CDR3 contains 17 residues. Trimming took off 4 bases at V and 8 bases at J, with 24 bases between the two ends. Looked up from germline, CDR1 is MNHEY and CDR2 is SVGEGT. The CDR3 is CASSFHFSGQGGDEQFF. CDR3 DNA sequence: TGTGCCAGCAGTTTTCATTTTAGCGGGCAGGGGGGCGATGAGCAGTTCTTC.

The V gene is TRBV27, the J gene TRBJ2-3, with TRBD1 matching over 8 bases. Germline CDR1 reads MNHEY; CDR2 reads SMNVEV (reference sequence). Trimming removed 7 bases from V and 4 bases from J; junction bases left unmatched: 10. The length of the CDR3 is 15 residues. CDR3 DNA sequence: TGTGCCAGCATCTTTCAGGGGGCCACCGCAGATACGCAGTATTTT. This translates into CASIFQGATADTQYF.

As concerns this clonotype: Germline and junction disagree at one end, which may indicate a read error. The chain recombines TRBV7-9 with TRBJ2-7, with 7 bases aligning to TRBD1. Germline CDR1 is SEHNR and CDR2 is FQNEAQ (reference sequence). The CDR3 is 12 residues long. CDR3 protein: CASSLARGTAIF. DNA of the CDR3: TGTGCCAGCAGCTTAGCGAGGGGGACAGCAATATTC.

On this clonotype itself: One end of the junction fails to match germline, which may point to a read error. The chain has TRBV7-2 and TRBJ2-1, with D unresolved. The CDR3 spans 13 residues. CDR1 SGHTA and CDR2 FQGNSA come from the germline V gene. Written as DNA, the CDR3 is TGTGCCAGCGGCTTAACTCGGGACAATGAGCAGTTCTTC. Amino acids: CASGLTRDNEQFF.

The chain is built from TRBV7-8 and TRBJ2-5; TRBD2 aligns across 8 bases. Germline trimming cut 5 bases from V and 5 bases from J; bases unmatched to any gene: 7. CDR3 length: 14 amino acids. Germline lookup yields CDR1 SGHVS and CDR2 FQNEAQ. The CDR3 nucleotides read TGTGCCAGCAGCCGAGCGGGAGCATGGGAGACCCAGTACTTC. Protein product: CASSRAGAWETQYF.

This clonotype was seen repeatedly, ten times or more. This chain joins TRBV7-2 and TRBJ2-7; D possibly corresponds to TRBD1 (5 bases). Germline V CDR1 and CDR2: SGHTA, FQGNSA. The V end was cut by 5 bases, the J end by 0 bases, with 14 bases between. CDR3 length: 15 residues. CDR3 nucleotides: TGTGCCAGCAGCCAAGGACGGACACTCTCCTACGAGCAGTACTTC. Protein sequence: CASSQGRTLSYEQYF.

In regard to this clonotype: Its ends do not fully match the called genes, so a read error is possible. The CDR3 protein is CSVDKGQGSTF. CDR3 sequence (DNA): TGCAGTGTTGATAAGGGACAGGGGTCCACCTTC. This rearrangement joins TRBV29-1 to TRBJ1-2, with 10 nucleotides matching TRBD1. CDR3 length: 11 residues. In germline, CDR1 is SQVTM, CDR2 ANQGSEA.

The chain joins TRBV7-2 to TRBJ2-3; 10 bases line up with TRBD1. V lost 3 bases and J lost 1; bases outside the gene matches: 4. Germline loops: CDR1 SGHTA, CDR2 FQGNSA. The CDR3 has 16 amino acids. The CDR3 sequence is CASSFDRGPGTDTQYF. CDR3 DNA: TGTGCCAGCAGCTTCGACAGGGGGCCGGGCACAGATACGCAGTATTTT.

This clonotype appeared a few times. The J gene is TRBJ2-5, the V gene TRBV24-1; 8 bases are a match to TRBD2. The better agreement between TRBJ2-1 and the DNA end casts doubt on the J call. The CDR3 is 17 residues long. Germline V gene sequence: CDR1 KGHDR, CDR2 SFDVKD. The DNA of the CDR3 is TGTGCCACCAGTGATTTGCAGGGTAGCGGGGCTTACAATGAGCAGTTCTTC. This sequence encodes CATSDLQGSGAYNEQFF.

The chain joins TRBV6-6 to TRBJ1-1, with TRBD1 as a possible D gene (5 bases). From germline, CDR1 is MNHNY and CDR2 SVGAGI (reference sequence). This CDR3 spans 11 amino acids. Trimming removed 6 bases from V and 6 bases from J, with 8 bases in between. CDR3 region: CASRGDAEAFF. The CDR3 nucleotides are TGTGCCAGCAGGGGGGACGCTGAAGCTTTCTTT.

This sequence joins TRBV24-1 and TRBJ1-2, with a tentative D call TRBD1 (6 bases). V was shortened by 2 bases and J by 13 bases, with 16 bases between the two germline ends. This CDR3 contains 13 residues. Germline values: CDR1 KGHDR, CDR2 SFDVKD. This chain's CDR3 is CATSDSDRARVTF. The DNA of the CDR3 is TGTGCCACCAGTGATTCGGACAGAGCGCGTGTCACCTTC.

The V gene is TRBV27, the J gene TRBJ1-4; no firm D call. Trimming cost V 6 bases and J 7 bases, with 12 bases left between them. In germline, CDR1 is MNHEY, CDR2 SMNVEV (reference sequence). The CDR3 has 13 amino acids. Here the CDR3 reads CASRLGSSEKLFF. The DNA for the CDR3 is TGTGCCAGCAGATTGGGAAGTAGTGAAAAACTGTTTTTT.

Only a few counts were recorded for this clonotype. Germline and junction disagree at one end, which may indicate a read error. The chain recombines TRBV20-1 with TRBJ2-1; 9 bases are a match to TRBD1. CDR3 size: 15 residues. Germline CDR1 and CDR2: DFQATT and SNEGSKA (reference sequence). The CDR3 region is CGARDPDRGYNEQFF. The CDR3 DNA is TGCGGTGCTAGAGATCCGGACAGGGGTTACAATGAGCAGTTCTTC.

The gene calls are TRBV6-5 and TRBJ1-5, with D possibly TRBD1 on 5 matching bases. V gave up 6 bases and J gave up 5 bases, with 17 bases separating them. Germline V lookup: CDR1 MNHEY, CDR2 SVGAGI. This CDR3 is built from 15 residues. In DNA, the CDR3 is TGTGCCAGCAGCTTTGGCCCAGGGTCCTATCAGCCCCAGCATTTT. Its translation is CASSFGPGSYQPQHF.

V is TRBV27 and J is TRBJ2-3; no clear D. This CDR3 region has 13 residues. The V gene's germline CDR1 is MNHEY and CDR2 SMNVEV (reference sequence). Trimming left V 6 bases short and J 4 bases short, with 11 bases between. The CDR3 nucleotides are TGTGCCAGCAGCCACCCTTGGTCAGATACGCAGTATTTT. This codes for CASSHPWSDTQYF.

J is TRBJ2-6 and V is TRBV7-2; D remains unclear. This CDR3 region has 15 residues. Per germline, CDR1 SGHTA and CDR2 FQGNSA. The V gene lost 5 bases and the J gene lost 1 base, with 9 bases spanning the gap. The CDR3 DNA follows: TGTGCCAGCAGCAAAAAGGAGTCTGGGGCCAACGTCCTGACTTTC. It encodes CASSKKESGANVLTF.

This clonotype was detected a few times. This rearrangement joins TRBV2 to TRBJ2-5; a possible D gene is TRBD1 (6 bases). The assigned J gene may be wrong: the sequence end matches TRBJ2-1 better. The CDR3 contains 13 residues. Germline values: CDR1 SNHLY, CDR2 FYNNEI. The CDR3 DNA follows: TGTGCCAGCGGACAGACCTCCTACAATGAGCAGTTCTTC. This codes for CASGQTSYNEQFF.

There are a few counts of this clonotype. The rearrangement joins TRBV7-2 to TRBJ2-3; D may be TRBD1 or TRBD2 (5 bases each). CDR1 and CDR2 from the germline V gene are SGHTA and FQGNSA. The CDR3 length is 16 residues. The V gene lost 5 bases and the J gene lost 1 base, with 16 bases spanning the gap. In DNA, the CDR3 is TGTGCCAGCAGCCCCCCAGGGCTAGCACGCACAGATACGCAGTATTTT. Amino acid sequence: CASSPPGLARTDTQYF.

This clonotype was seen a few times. This chain's CDR3 is CASRATGMVYEQYF. As DNA, the CDR3 is TGTGCCAGCAGAGCGACAGGGATGGTGTACGAGCAGTACTTC. This rearrangement joins TRBV2 to TRBJ2-7, with 7 bases matching TRBD1. The V gene end was trimmed by 6 bases and the J gene end by 4 bases; junction bases not matched to a gene: 9. This CDR3 contains 14 residues. CDR1 is SNHLY, CDR2 FYNNEI, per germline.

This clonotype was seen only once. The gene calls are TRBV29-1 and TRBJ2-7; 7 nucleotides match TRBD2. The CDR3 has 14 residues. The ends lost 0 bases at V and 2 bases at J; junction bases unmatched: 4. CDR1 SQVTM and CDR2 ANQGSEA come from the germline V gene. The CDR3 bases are TGCAGCGTTGAAGACGCTAGCGGCGCCTACGAGCAGTACTTC. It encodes CSVEDASGAYEQYF.

The CDR3 here is CASSSLRGSEAFF. The CDR3 DNA reads TGTGCCAGCAGCTCTCTCAGAGGGTCTGAAGCTTTCTTT. This chain connects TRBV7-6 to TRBJ1-1; D gene uncertain. The CDR3 runs to 13 residues. V lost 4 bases, J lost 6 bases, and 12 bases lay in between. In germline, CDR1 is SGHVS, CDR2 FNYEAQ.

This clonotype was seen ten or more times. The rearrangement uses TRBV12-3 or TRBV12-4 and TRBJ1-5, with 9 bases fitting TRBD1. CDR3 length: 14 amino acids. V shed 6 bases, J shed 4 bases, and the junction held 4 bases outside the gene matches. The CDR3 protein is CASSPGQGNQPQHF. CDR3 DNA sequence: TGTGCCAGCAGCCCTGGACAGGGGAATCAGCCCCAGCATTTT.

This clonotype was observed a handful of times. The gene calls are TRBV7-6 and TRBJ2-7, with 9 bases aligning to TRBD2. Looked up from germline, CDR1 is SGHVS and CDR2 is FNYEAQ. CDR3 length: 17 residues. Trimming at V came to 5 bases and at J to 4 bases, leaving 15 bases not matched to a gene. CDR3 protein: CASSKSPPGAGGYEQYF. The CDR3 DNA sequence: TGTGCCAGCAGCAAATCCCCTCCTGGAGCGGGAGGTTACGAGCAGTACTTC.